This T cell receptor (beta chain) was sequenced in a study of blood T cell repertoires in COVID-19. Overall study: COVID-19 samples collected from the United States, Italy and Spain covered acute and convalescent phases. PBMCs, B-cell-depleted T cells, or T cells were the source of the cDNA or gDNA that made up the material.

In the authors' workflow: Amplification with reference gene primers provided the estimates of nucleated cell counts. Only in-frame clones appear in the TCRdb table, and some are missing; sequencing was by immunoSEQ multiplex PCR. V, J and clone size derive from that table, while D and trimming were established from the DNA sequence. The data contain about 68,000 clones, around 85% of them singletons. The CDR3 extends over 13 amino acids. V dropped 5 bases and J dropped 2 bases, with 9 bases sitting between them. Germline CDR1 reads MDHEN; CDR2 reads SYDVKM. The gene calls are TRBV28 and TRBJ1-2; unclear D gene. Sequencing was performed on peripheral blood. The clonotype originates from a woman aged 60-75 years with acute or convalescent COVID-19. CDR3 DNA: TGTGCCAGCAGTGTTACAGCAAACTATGGCTACACCTTC. Translation: CASSVTANYGYTF.